This is a list of T cell receptor beta chains from one sample in a study of T-cell reconstitution after alpha-beta-depleted transplantation in children. One entry per CDR3 protein, called by TCRdb with MiXCR from the PCR reads. Among around 600,000 distinct CDR3 sequences listed, over 9.5% were seen once. The source was PBMCs from the stem cell graft donor, collected from the stem cell graft. Receptors originate from a human donor who donated a stem cell graft to a child with acute myeloid leukemia. The CDR3 runs from the conserved cysteine through the conserved F or W. A D gene is named only where the DNA matches it firmly. Clone size is shown for a subset of rows, as once, few, many or a class of expanded clone.

few	TRBV4-2	NA	TRBJ2-3	TGTGCCAGCAGCCAAGATTACAGGACTAGCACAGATACGCAGTATTTT	CASSQDYRTSTDTQYF
NA	TRBV20-1	NA	TRBJ2-3	TGCAGTGCGCTGCAGTGGGCGGGAAGCCGTTTTACAGATACGCAGTATTTT	CSALQWAGSRFTDTQYF
few	TRBV5-4	TRBD1	TRBJ2-7	TGTGCCAGCAGCCAGGCAGGGGGCCCCTCCTACGAGCAGTACTTC	CASSQAGGPSYEQYF
NA	TRBV27	NA	TRBJ1-1	TGTGCCAGCAGTAGCCGGAGGATGGGGGATGAAGCTTTCTTT	CASSSRRMGDEAFF
NA	TRBV28	NA	TRBJ2-3	TGTGCCAGCAGTCCCCAGGGGAGGGGCAGTAGTTACGAGACTAGCACAGATACGCAGTATTTT	CASSPQGRGSSYETSTDTQYF
few	TRBV20-1	TRBD1	TRBJ1-3	TGCAGTGCTTCGGACAGGGTAGCAAACACCATATATTTT	CSASDRVANTIYF
many	TRBV6-2/TRBV6-3	NA	TRBJ2-4	TGTGCCAGCAGTTTGGCGGTCGACATTCAGTACTTC	CASSLAVDIQYF
NA	TRBV27	NA	TRBJ1-2	TGTGCCAGCAGTTTAAAGGCCAGGGCTGATGGCTACACCTTC	CASSLKARADGYTF
many	TRBV20-1	NA	TRBJ1-1	TGCAGTGCTAGAGGGTTTGATAGTAAGGGCACTGAAGCTTTCTTT	CSARGFDSKGTEAFF
NA	TRBV6-5	NA	TRBJ2-3	TGTGCCAGCAGTTATGGGGGAATGGGCACAGATACGCAGTATTTT	CASSYGGMGTDTQYF
few	TRBV6-4	NA	TRBJ2-3	TGTGCCAGCAGTGGAAGGACTAGCACAGATACGCAGTATTTT	CASSGRTSTDTQYF
many	TRBV7-2	NA	TRBJ2-1	TGTGCCAGCAGCTTAGTTGGGAGGAGTGAGCAGTTCTTC	CASSLVGRSEQFF
NA	TRBV30	NA	TRBJ2-1	TGTGCCTGGAGCCAAAGCGGGTACTCCTACAATGAGCAGTTCTTC	CAWSQSGYSYNEQFF
few	TRBV29-1	TRBD1	TRBJ1-4	TGCAGCGTTGAAGATCCCGGGACAGTGTTTTTT	CSVEDPGTVFF
many	TRBV12-3/TRBV12-4	NA	TRBJ2-2	TGTGCCAGCAGTTTACAGATGGGCACCGGGGAGCTGTTTTTT	CASSLQMGTGELFF
few	TRBV28	TRBD1	TRBJ1-5	TGTGCCAGCACCAACCCAAGGGGGCGGAATCAGCCCCAGCATTTT	CASTNPRGRNQPQHF
few	TRBV29-1	NA	TRBJ2-3	TGCAGCGCCGTGTCTGGAGGATTGAGGTATTTT	CSAVSGGLRYF
many	TRBV28	NA	TRBJ1-5	TGTGCCAGCAGTTTACCGCCCCGAGTTCGTAGCAATCAGCCCCAGCATTTT	CASSLPPRVRSNQPQHF
many	TRBV24-1	TRBD2	TRBJ2-3	TGTGCCACCGGGACTAACACAGATACGCAGTATTTT	CATGTNTDTQYF
few	TRBV30	NA	TRBJ1-1	TGTGCCTGGAGTCCACGTGAAGAGGCTTTCTTT	CAWSPREEAFF
NA	TRBV6-5	NA	TRBJ1-1	TGTGCCAGCAGTTACCCGCCGGGACGCCTGAACACTGAAGCTTTCTTT	CASSYPPGRLNTEAFF
few	TRBV27	TRBD1	TRBJ1-1	TGTGCCAGCAGTTTAGGGACAGGGGAGACTGAAGCTTTCTTT	CASSLGTGETEAFF
few	TRBV9	NA	TRBJ2-1	TGTGCCAGCAGCGTAGAGCCCGGGAGCTCCTACAATGAGCAGTTCTTC	CASSVEPGSSYNEQFF
NA	TRBV10-3	TRBD2	TRBJ2-3	TGTGCCATCAAACAACTAGCGGGAGGCACAGATACGCAGTATTTT	CAIKQLAGGTDTQYF
NA	TRBV5-5	TRBD1	TRBJ1-5	TGTGCCAGCAGCTTAGCGACAGGGTCTAATCAGCCCCAGCATTTT	CASSLATGSNQPQHF
NA	TRBV20-1	NA	TRBJ2-3	TGCAGTGCTAGATCCCGGGAGTGGACAGATACGCAGTATTTT	CSARSREWTDTQYF
NA	TRBV21-1	NA	TRBJ2-3	TGTGCCAGCAGCAAAGTAATTATTAAGACAGGGGGCATCCCAGATACGCAGTATTTT	CASSKVIIKTGGIPDTQYF
NA	TRBV27	NA	TRBJ2-5	TGTGCCAGCAGTTTATCCTGGGAAAGATCGGAGACCCAGTACTTC	CASSLSWERSETQYF
many	TRBV5-1	NA	TRBJ2-1	TGCGCCAGCAAAGGGCTAGTGATCGGCAATGAGCAGTTCTTC	CASKGLVIGNEQFF
many	TRBV29-1	NA	TRBJ1-1	TGCAGCGTTGAAAGGGGGGGCACTGAAGCTTTCTTT	CSVERGGTEAFF
few	TRBV4-3	NA	TRBJ2-7	TGCGCCAGCAGCCCCGACCCGTCGGCCTACGAGCAGTACTTC	CASSPDPSAYEQYF
NA	TRBV12-3/TRBV12-4	NA	TRBJ1-5	TGTGCCATCAGTTTAGCGCGCGGGCAGGGGCGTTTATTGAATCAGCCCCAGCATTTT	CAISLARGQGRLLNQPQHF
NA	TRBV7-2	NA	TRBJ1-6	TGTGCCAGCAGCACCATAGGGGGGAGCTCCTATAATTCACCCCTCCACTTT	CASSTIGGSSYNSPLHF
NA	TRBV7-2	NA	TRBJ2-5	TGTGCCAGCAGCTTAGCCCGGAACCGCGGGGAGACCCAGTACTTC	CASSLARNRGETQYF
few	TRBV6-2/TRBV6-3	NA	TRBJ1-1	TGTGCCAGCAGTTATAGGGCAGCGATGAACACTGAAGCTTTCTTT	CASSYRAAMNTEAFF
few	TRBV7-2	NA	TRBJ1-6	TGTGCCAGCAGCTTAGAAGTAGGGGGGGATTCACCCCTCCACTTT	CASSLEVGGDSPLHF
many	TRBV29-1	NA	TRBJ2-7	TGCAGCGTTGTGGGTCAGACCGCCTACGAGCAGTACTTC	CSVVGQTAYEQYF
many	TRBV5-6	TRBD2	TRBJ2-1	TGTGCCAGCAGCGTCCCGGGACTAGCGGGAGGTCACAATGAGCAGTTCTTC	CASSVPGLAGGHNEQFF
many	TRBV24-1	TRBD2	TRBJ2-5	TGTGCCACCAGTGACCCGACTAGCGGGAAGGAGACCCAGTACTTC	CATSDPTSGKETQYF
many	TRBV7-2	TRBD2	TRBJ2-3	TGTGCCAGCAGCTCTAGCGGGAGAGACACAGATACGCAGTATTTT	CASSSSGRDTDTQYF
many	TRBV14	TRBD2	TRBJ2-1	TGTGCCAGCAGCCAAGGGGGGACTAGTAGTCATGAGCAGTTCTTC	CASSQGGTSSHEQFF
many	TRBV10-3	NA	TRBJ1-1	TGTGCCATCAGCGGAGGTACAGGGAGGACTGAAGCTTTCTTT	CAISGGTGRTEAFF
NA	TRBV20-1	TRBD2	TRBJ2-7	TGCAGTGCTAGTATCTCGGGAGGGCCTCTCGAGCAGTACTTC	CSASISGGPLEQYF
few	TRBV6-2/TRBV6-3	TRBD1	TRBJ2-7	TGTGCCATCGCCGGGACAGGGGGCCTCTACGAGCAGTACTTC	CAIAGTGGLYEQYF
many	TRBV29-1	NA	TRBJ1-1	TGCAGCGTTGATGAGGGAGACACTGAAGCTTTCTTT	CSVDEGDTEAFF
NA	TRBV7-2	NA	TRBJ2-1	TGTGCCAGCAGTCCCAGAGGCCGGGGCTCCTACAATGAGCAGTTCTTC	CASSPRGRGSYNEQFF
NA	TRBV20-1	TRBD2	TRBJ2-1	TGCAGTGCTAGAGATACCGGGACTACCACGCCGTATGAGCAGTTCTTC	CSARDTGTTTPYEQFF
many	TRBV28	TRBD2	TRBJ2-3	TGTGCCAGCACCCCTGGAGGGATAGCGGGGCTCACAGATACGCAGTATTTT	CASTPGGIAGLTDTQYF
NA	TRBV7-2	TRBD2	TRBJ2-1	TGTGCCAGCAGCGTCATCCTAAGCGGGAGCACGAGGAATGAGCAGTTCTTC	CASSVILSGSTRNEQFF
few	TRBV7-2	NA	TRBJ1-1	TGTGCCAGCAGCTTAGTGAGAGGGGAATCTGAAGCTTTCTTT	CASSLVRGESEAFF
many	TRBV28	NA	TRBJ2-2	TGTGCCAGCAGTTTATCCACCGGGGAGCTGTTTTTT	CASSLSTGELFF
NA	TRBV29-1	TRBD1	TRBJ2-7	TGCAGCGTTGGTCAGGGGGCCAGATACGAGCAGTACTTC	CSVGQGARYEQYF
many	TRBV4-3	NA	TRBJ1-5	TGCGCCAGCAGCCCCTCGGGACTAAGACCAGAGCCCCAGCATTTT	CASSPSGLRPEPQHF
many	TRBV10-3	NA	TRBJ1-3	TGTGCCATCAGTGAGTCACGGGGATCTGGAAACACCATATATTTT	CAISESRGSGNTIYF
many	TRBV20-1	NA	TRBJ2-1	TGCAGTGCCCCTATTGCACGGGGGAAAGATGAGCAGTTCTTC	CSAPIARGKDEQFF
NA	TRBV30	NA	TRBJ1-5	TGTGCCTGGAGTGTACGGGAGGGGCAGCCCCAGCATTTT	CAWSVREGQPQHF
many	TRBV10-2	TRBD2	TRBJ2-1	TGCGCCAGCAGTGTGGCGGGAGCGGACAATGAGCAGTTCTTC	CASSVAGADNEQFF
few	TRBV7-9	NA	TRBJ2-7	TGTGCCAGCAGCTTAGTAGGACAGCCGGCCTACGAGCAGTACTTC	CASSLVGQPAYEQYF
few	TRBV27	TRBD2	TRBJ2-1	TGTGCCAGCAGCATTCTTAGCGGGAGGGCCCGCAATGAGCAGTTCTTC	CASSILSGRARNEQFF
few	TRBV6-2/TRBV6-3	NA	TRBJ1-1	TGTGCCAGCAGTCAACCCGGGCCAGGGCCAGCTTTCTTT	CASSQPGPGPAFF